This T cell receptor beta chain comes out of a study of cytomegalovirus exposure and HLA in healthy donors. The PCR ran on 60 Vbeta and 13 Jbeta primers. TCRdb keeps only in-frame clones here, not all; method: immunoSEQ multiplex PCR. The sample records roughly 200,000 clones, over 70% being singletons. Study observations and caveats: The authors listed some 160 TCR beta chains as cytomegalovirus-associated. The authors later linked a missense DCLRE1C variant to TCR beta V- and J-gene trimming. Reportedly, HLA-A and HLA-B alleles of most subjects were accurately predicted from TCR beta.

The CDR3 loop spans 17 amino acids. Germline assignment: CDR1 WNHNN and CDR2 SYGVQD (reference sequence). Trimming at V came to 3 bases and at J to 4 bases, leaving 10 bases not matched to a gene. The donors comprised healthy bone marrow donors. In the case of this clone: Its matching antigen is unknown.

The origin of this receptor is a woman aged 55 to 70 in good health and CMV-seropositive. The chain combines TRBV10-1 with TRBJ1-4, with TRBD1 identical over 8 bases. Sequencing input: PBMCs. The CDR3, as DNA: TGCGCCAGCAGTGATCACGGGACAGGATATTGTAATGAAAAACTGTTTTTT. It yields the protein CASSDHGTGYCNEKLFF.